One sample yielded the 20 T cell receptor beta chains listed below, sequenced in a study of CD8+CD57+ T cells in acquired aplastic anemia. CDR3 and TCR beta VDJ profiling relied on a genomic DNA template. TCRdb analysed the reads with MiXCR anew, one entry per CDR3 protein. The sample holds around 230,000 distinct CDR3 sequences; roughly 55% are singletons and the top ten take around 28%. The sample consisted of sorted CD4+, CD8+, or CD8+CD57+ T cells (not recorded which) from PBMCs. These TCRs come from a human donor in good health.

This chain connects TRBV5-5 to TRBJ2-5, with TRBD2 matching over 14 bases. This CDR3 contains 17 residues. The V gene end was trimmed by 4 bases and the J gene end by 5 bases; junction bases not matched to a gene: 10. From germline, CDR1 is SGHKS and CDR2 YYEKEE (reference sequence). The CDR3 region is CASSLRVGLAGVETQYF. DNA of the CDR3: TGTGCCAGCAGCCTGCGAGTGGGACTAGCGGGAGTTGAGACCCAGTACTTC. The whole variable domain, remainder taken from reference TRBV5-5 and TRBJ2-5, is DAGVTQSPTHLIKTRGQQVTLRCSPISGHKSVSWYQQVLGQGPQFIFQYYEKEERGRGNFPDRFSARQFPNYSSELNVNALLLGDSALYLCASSLRVGLAGVETQYFGPGTRLLVL.

The chain has TRBV5-8 and TRBJ2-1; 12 positions agree with TRBD2. From germline, CDR1 is SGHTS and CDR2 YDEGEE. The CDR3 has 17 residues. After removal of 4 bases from V and 3 bases from J, the junction contained 8 bases not matched to a gene. CDR3 loop: CASSPSTTSGGYNEQFF. The DNA of the CDR3 is TGTGCCAGCAGCCCTTCTACGACTAGCGGGGGCTACAATGAGCAGTTCTTC.

In its sample, this clonotype was seen once. The chain is built from TRBV10-3 and TRBJ1-1; D might be TRBD1 (6 bases). Germline V gene sequence: CDR1 ENHRY, CDR2 SYGVKD. V lost 10 bases, J lost 5 bases, and 11 bases lay in between. CDR3 length: 11 residues. The CDR3 sequence: CATKQGTEAFF. As DNA, the CDR3 is TGTGCCACAAAACAGGGAACTGAAGCTTTCTTT.

This clonotype was counted at least ten times. The chain recombines TRBV13 with TRBJ2-3; D possibly uses TRBD1 or TRBD2 (5 bases each). Trimming cost V 5 bases and J 4 bases, with 16 bases left between them. The germline V gene encodes CDR1 PRHDT and CDR2 FYEKMQ (reference sequence). This CDR3 contains 15 residues. The CDR3 spells CASSPGPGKSDTQYF. DNA for the CDR3: TGTGCCAGCAGCCCGGGACCAGGAAAGTCAGATACGCAGTATTTT.

In this sample, this clonotype turned up a few times. V gene TRBV7-8 combines with J gene TRBJ2-5, with 9 nucleotides matching TRBD2. The CDR3 totals 16 residues. Germline loops: CDR1 SGHVS, CDR2 FQNEAQ. V shed 1 base, J shed 9 bases, and the junction held 12 bases outside the gene matches. CDR3 DNA: TGTGCCAGCAGCTTAGGTTCGGGACTAGCCCCCAAGGCCCAGTACTTC. It codes for CASSLGSGLAPKAQYF.

This clonotype has only a few counts. The chain employs TRBV6-6 and TRBJ2-1; no clear D gene. The CDR3 has 11 residues. Per germline, CDR1 MNHNY and CDR2 SVGAGI (reference sequence). The V and J ends lost 10 bases and 7 bases respectively, with 11 bases between them. CDR3 loop: CATTQGNEQFF. The CDR3 region has the DNA TGTGCCACCACCCAAGGAAATGAGCAGTTCTTC.

The chain couples TRBV9 to TRBJ2-7; D gene uncertain. The end of the DNA aligns better with TRBJ2-1, so the J call may be wrong. The CDR3 is 13 residues long. CDR1 and CDR2 from the germline V gene are SGDLS and YYNGEE. CDR3 coding DNA: TGTGCCAGCAGCGTAGTGGGCTTGCGTGAGCAGTTCTTC. It specifies CASSVVGLREQFF.

At least ten counts were recorded for this clonotype. The chain uses TRBV13 and TRBJ2-2; D is possibly TRBD1 (6 bases). Germline V lookup: CDR1 PRHDT, CDR2 FYEKMQ (reference sequence). The V gene lost 5 bases and the J gene lost 6 bases, with 22 bases spanning the gap. The CDR3 runs to 17 residues. DNA for the CDR3: TGTGCCAGCAGCCGACCCAGTTTACAGGGTAGGGCCGGGGAGCTGTTTTTT. Amino acids: CASSRPSLQGRAGELFF.

This clonotype has a handful of counts. The rearrangement uses TRBV15 and TRBJ2-1; 7 positions match TRBD1. CDR3 length equals 15 residues. CDR1 and CDR2 from the germline V gene are LNHNV and YYDKDF (reference sequence). The V and J ends lost 4 bases and 6 bases, in that order; junction bases with no gene match: 9. CDR3 sequence (DNA): TGTGCCACCAGCAAGGACAGGATTGGGCTCAATGAGCAGTTCTTC. Translated, it gives CATSKDRIGLNEQFF.

This clonotype was observed at least ten times. The chain links TRBV9 to TRBJ2-5, with D perhaps TRBD1 (5 bases). Trimming shortened V by 0 bases and J by 1 base, and 10 bases separated the two germline ends. Germline CDR1 SGDLS, CDR2 YYNGEE. This CDR3 spans 15 amino acids. CDR3 DNA: TGTGCCAGCAGCGTAGAGTGGGGCGCCCAAGAGACCCAGTACTTC. Translation gives CASSVEWGAQETQYF.

This clonotype was observed a few times. V usage is TRBV20-1 and J usage is TRBJ2-3; TRBD2 matches 11 bases. The J segment lost 5 bases and the V segment lost 7 bases, leaving 8 bases of the junction unmatched. CDR1 is DFQATT and CDR2 is SNEGSKA in the germline V gene (reference sequence). CDR3 size: 14 residues. The CDR3 loop reads CSVVAGGQRDTQYF. For the CDR3, the DNA is TGCAGTGTCGTAGCGGGGGGGCAGAGAGATACGCAGTATTTT.

This chain joins TRBV29-1 and TRBJ2-3, with 9 nucleotides matching TRBD1. The CDR3 contains 15 residues. Germline V CDR1 and CDR2: SQVTM, ANQGSEA. The ends lost 7 bases at V and 4 bases at J; junction bases unmatched: 12. CDR3 nucleotides: TGCAGCGCGAAGGTAGGGACAGGGTACGCAGATACGCAGTATTTT. Amino acid sequence: CSAKVGTGYADTQYF.

This clonotype was seen a handful of times. One end of the junction fails to match germline, which may point to a read error. The genes are TRBV7-9 and TRBJ1-6; D not certain. The germline V gene has CDR1 SEHNR and CDR2 FQNEAQ (reference sequence). The CDR3 extends over 12 amino acids. The CDR3 sequence is CVSSFSNSLLHF. For the CDR3, the DNA is TGTGTCAGCAGCTTTAGTAATTCACTCCTCCACTTT. The whole variable domain, filled in from reference TRBV7-9 and TRBJ1-6, reads DTGVSQNPRHKITKRGQNVTFRCDPISEHNRLYWYRQTLGQGPEFLTYFQNEAQLEKSRLLSDRFSAERPKGSFSTLEIQRTEQGDSAMYLCVSSFSNSLLHFGNGTRLTVT.

The rearrangement joins TRBV20-1 to TRBJ1-4, with D tentatively TRBD1 (5 bases). V dropped 6 bases and J dropped 1 base, with 9 bases sitting between them. Germline V lookup: CDR1 DFQATT, CDR2 SNEGSKA (reference sequence). The CDR3 contains 13 residues. CDR3 sequence (DNA): TGCAGTGCGTCAGGGTTAACTAATGAAAAACTGTTTTTT. It is translated as CSASGLTNEKLFF.

The gene calls are TRBV20-1 and TRBJ1-1; TRBD1 aligns across 9 bases. This CDR3 comprises 14 residues. V shed 7 bases, J shed 10 bases, and the junction held 16 bases outside the gene matches. In germline, CDR1 is DFQATT, CDR2 SNEGSKA (reference sequence). The CDR3 DNA follows: TGCAGTGTGACCGGGACAGGGACACCGGGCGCAGCTTTCTTT. It codes for CSVTGTGTPGAAFF.

This chain joins TRBV5-4 and TRBJ1-2; TRBD1 matches 8 bases. The CDR3 consists of 15 residues. The ends lost 4 bases at V and 7 bases at J; junction bases unmatched: 12. CDR1 and CDR2 from the germline V gene are SGHNT and YYREEE (reference sequence). In DNA form, the CDR3 reads TGTGCCAGCAGCAGTACAGGGGGGGGGGCAGCTGGCTACACCTTC. This sequence encodes CASSSTGGGAAGYTF.

In this sample, this clonotype turned up once. The gene calls are TRBV7-8 and TRBJ2-7, with TRBD1 matching 8 bases. Germline V gives CDR1 SGHVS, CDR2 FQNEAQ. The trim removed 1 base at V and 7 bases at J, leaving 3 bases unmatched. This CDR3 has 13 residues. The DNA for the CDR3 is TGTGCCAGCAGCTTAGTGAGGACAGGGGAGCAGTACTTC. It yields the protein CASSLVRTGEQYF. The variable domain in full, with the rest retrieved from reference TRBV7-8 and TRBJ2-7, is GAGVSQSPRYKVAKRGQDVALRCDPISGHVSLFWYQQALGQGPEFLTYFQNEAQLDKSGLPSDRFFAERPEGSVSTLKIQRTQQEDSAVYLCASSLVRTGEQYFGPGTRLTVT.

This rearrangement joins TRBV20-1 to TRBJ2-1; D is possibly TRBD2 (6 bases). Germline V gives CDR1 DFQATT, CDR2 SNEGSKA (reference sequence). The CDR3 loop spans 15 amino acids. Trimming cost V 4 bases and J 1 base, with 14 bases left between them. CDR3 protein: CSAKPGAGSYNEQFF. The DNA for the CDR3 is TGCAGTGCTAAGCCGGGCGCGGGATCCTACAATGAGCAGTTCTTC.

This chain connects TRBV9 to TRBJ1-2; D perhaps matches TRBD1 (6 bases). This CDR3 spans 16 amino acids. Germline V gene data show CDR1 as SGDLS and CDR2 as YYNGEE. V was cut by 5 bases and J by 6 bases, with 23 bases left in between. The CDR3 DNA reads TGTGCCAGCAGGGCGATGGGTCGGGGGCCCTGGGATGGCTACACCTTC. Translation: CASRAMGRGPWDGYTF. The entire variable domain, with the rest obtained from reference TRBV9 and TRBJ1-2, is as follows: DSGVTQTPKHLITATGQRVTLRCSPRSGDLSVYWYQQSLDQGLQFLIQYYNGEERAKGNILERFSAQQFPDLHSELNLSSLELGDSALYFCASRAMGRGPWDGYTFGSGTRLTVV.

The chain links TRBV20-1 to TRBJ2-7, with D tentatively TRBD1 or TRBD2 (6 bases each). V dropped 1 base and J dropped 6 bases, with 13 bases sitting between them. Germline values: CDR1 DFQATT, CDR2 SNEGSKA (reference sequence). The CDR3 loop spans 13 amino acids. The CDR3 sequence: CSARGDKAGEQYF. The DNA of the CDR3 is TGCAGTGCTAGAGGGGACAAAGCGGGCGAGCAGTACTTC.